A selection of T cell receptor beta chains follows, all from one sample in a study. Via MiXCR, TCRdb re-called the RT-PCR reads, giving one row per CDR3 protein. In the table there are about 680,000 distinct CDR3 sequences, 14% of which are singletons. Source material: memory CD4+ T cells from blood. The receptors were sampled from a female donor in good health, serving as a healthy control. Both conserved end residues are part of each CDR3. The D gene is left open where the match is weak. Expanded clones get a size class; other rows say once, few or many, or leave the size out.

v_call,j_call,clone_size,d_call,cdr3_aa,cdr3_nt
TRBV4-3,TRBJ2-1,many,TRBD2,CASSHDFPSGGGREQFF,TGCGCCAGCAGCCATGACTTCCCTAGCGGGGGGGGCAGAGAGCAGTTCTTC
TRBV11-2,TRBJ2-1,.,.,CASSPGPADEQFF,TGTGCCAGCAGCCCGGGACCCGCGGATGAGCAGTTCTTC
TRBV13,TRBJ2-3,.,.,CASLQGGAPDTQYF,TGTGCCAGTCTCCAAGGGGGGGCACCTGATACGCAGTATTTT
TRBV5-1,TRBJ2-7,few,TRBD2,CASSFLAGAIEQYF,TGCGCCAGCAGCTTTCTAGCGGGAGCGATCGAGCAGTACTTC
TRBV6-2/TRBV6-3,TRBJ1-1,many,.,CASRGHLNTEAFF,TGTGCCAGCAGGGGACATCTGAACACTGAAGCTTTCTTT
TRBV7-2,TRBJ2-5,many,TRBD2,CASSLVPSGQTQYF,TGTGCCAGCAGCTTAGTACCTAGCGGGCAGACCCAGTACTTC
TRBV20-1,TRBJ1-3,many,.,CSASSSSGWDTIYF,TGCAGTGCTAGTTCGTCGTCGGGGTGGGACACCATATATTTT
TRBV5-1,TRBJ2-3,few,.,CASSNITRIGRQYF,TGCGCCAGCAGCAACATTACTAGGATTGGCAGGCAGTATTTT
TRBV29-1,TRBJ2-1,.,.,CSVRPAAESYYNEQFF,TGCAGCGTTCGCCCTGCGGCGGAATCCTACTACAATGAGCAGTTCTTC
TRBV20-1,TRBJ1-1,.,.,CSARDSSGGTEAFF,TGCAGTGCTAGAGATTCCTCGGGGGGCACTGAAGCTTTCTTT
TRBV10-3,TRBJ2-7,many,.,CAIGGIPYEQYF,TGTGCCATAGGGGGAATACCCTACGAGCAGTACTTC
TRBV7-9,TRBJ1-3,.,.,CASSLFASSSGNTIYF,TGTGCCAGCAGCTTATTTGCCTCGAGCTCTGGAAACACCATATATTTT
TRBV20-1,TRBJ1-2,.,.,CSATEGSYGYTF,TGCAGTGCTACCGAGGGATCCTATGGCTACACCTTC
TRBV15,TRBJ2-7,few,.,CATSRDPGTGYEQYF,TGTGCCACCAGCAGAGATCCCGGGACTGGCTACGAGCAGTACTTC
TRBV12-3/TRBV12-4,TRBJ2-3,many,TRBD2,CASSKGLAGGDTQYF,TGTGCCAGCAGTAAAGGACTAGCGGGGGGAGATACGCAGTATTTT
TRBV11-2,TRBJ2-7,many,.,CASSSGTDLEQYF,TGTGCCAGCAGCTCCGGGACCGACCTAGAGCAGTACTTC
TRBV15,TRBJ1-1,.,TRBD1,CATSRVIGTGGSQAFF,TGTGCCACCAGCAGAGTCATCGGGACAGGGGGCTCGCAAGCTTTCTTT
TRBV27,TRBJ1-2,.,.,CASSLSWTLRGGYTF,TGTGCCAGCAGTTTATCCTGGACTCTCCGGGGTGGCTACACCTTC
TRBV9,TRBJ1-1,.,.,CASSVEAGADTEAFF,TGTGCCAGCAGCGTAGAGGCGGGGGCGGACACTGAAGCTTTCTTT
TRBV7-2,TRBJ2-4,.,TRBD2,CASSQGERGQNIQYF,TGTGCCAGCAGCCAAGGGGAGCGGGGTCAAAACATTCAGTACTTC
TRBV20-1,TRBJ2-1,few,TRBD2,CSAGGWYEQFF,TGCAGTGCGGGAGGGTGGTATGAGCAGTTCTTC
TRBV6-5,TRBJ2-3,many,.,CASSSAARTDTQYF,TGTGCCAGCAGTTCGGCCGCTCGCACAGATACGCAGTATTTT
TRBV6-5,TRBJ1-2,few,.,CASSLQGMNYGYTF,TGTGCCAGCAGCCTACAGGGTATGAACTATGGCTACACCTTC
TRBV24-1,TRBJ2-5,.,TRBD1,CATGGQGIVETQYF,TGTGCCACCGGCGGACAGGGGATCGTAGAGACCCAGTACTTC
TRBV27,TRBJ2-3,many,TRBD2,CASSLGLAGGTQYF,TGTGCCAGCAGTTTGGGGCTAGCGGGTGGTACGCAGTATTTT
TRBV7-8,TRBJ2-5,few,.,CASSLVSQAETQYF,TGTGCCAGCAGCTTAGTATCCCAGGCGGAGACCCAGTACTTC
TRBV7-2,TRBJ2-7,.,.,CASSLAGQQYF,TGTGCCAGCAGCTTAGCTGGCCAGCAGTACTTC
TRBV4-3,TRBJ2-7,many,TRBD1,CASSQVRDSSYEQYF,TGCGCCAGCAGCCAAGTCAGGGACAGTTCCTACGAGCAGTACTTC
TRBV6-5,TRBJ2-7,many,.,CASRPAGLPYEQYF,TGTGCCAGCAGGCCTGCGGGACTCCCCTACGAGCAGTACTTC
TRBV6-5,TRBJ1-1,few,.,CASRVEGGLEAFF,TGTGCCAGCAGGGTGGAGGGGGGGCTGGAAGCTTTCTTT
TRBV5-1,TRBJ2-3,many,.,CASSLEPSTDTQYF,TGCGCCAGCAGCTTGGAGCCAAGCACAGATACGCAGTATTTT
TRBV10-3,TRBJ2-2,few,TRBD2,CAISEAGVPTGELFF,TGTGCCATCAGTGAGGCGGGGGTGCCGACCGGGGAGCTGTTTTTT
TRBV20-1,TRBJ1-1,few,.,CSAESFAAEAFF,TGCAGCGCCGAGTCCTTTGCCGCTGAAGCTTTCTTT
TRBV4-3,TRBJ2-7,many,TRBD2,CASSQGLAGYEQYF,TGCGCCAGCAGCCAGGGACTAGCGGGATACGAGCAGTACTTC
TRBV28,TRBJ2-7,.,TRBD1,CASRSFDRTGVSYEQYF,TGTGCCAGCAGAAGTTTTGACCGGACAGGGGTCTCCTACGAGCAGTACTTC
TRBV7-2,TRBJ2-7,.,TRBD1,CASSPRTGPAYEQYF,TGTGCCAGCAGCCCCCGGACAGGACCGGCCTACGAGCAGTACTTC
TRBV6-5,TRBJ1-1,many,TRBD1,CASSGTGGWFTEAFF,TGTGCCAGCAGTGGGACAGGGGGCTGGTTCACTGAAGCTTTCTTT
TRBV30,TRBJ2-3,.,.,CAWSRLPTDTQYF,TGTGCCTGGAGTCGGCTTCCCACAGATACGCAGTATTTT
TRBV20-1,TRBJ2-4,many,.,CSASTGGKNIQYF,TGCAGTGCTAGTACCGGGGGCAAAAACATTCAGTACTTC
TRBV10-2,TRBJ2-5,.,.,CASSEIGLQETQYF,TGCGCCAGCAGTGAAATCGGCCTCCAAGAGACCCAGTACTTC
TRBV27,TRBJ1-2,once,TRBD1,CASSFPSGTGRYGYTF,TGTGCCAGCAGTTTCCCCTCCGGGACAGGGCGATATGGCTACACCTTC
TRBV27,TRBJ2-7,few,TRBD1,CASSLGTGGHYEQYF,TGTGCCAGCAGTTTAGGGACAGGGGGCCACTACGAGCAGTACTTC
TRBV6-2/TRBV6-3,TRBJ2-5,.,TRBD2,CASSRGTSGVQETQYF,TGTGCCAGCAGTCGAGGGACTAGCGGGGTCCAAGAGACCCAGTACTTC
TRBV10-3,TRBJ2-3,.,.,CAISGPQTQYF,TGTGCCATCAGTGGCCCTCAGACGCAGTATTTT
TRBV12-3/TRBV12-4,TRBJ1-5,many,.,CASNGGGAGQPQHF,TGTGCCAGCAACGGTGGAGGGGCCGGTCAGCCCCAGCATTTT
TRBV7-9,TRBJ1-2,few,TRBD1,CASSLAGTGTSGYTF,TGTGCCAGCAGCTTAGCAGGGACAGGGACGTCCGGCTACACCTTC
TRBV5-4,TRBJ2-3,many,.,CASSRQSDTQYF,TGTGCCAGCAGCCGCCAATCAGATACGCAGTATTTT
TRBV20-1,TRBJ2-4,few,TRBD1,CSARPGQTFWSENIQYF,TGCAGTGCTAGACCGGGACAGACCTTTTGGTCCGAAAACATTCAGTACTTC
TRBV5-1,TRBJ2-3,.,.,CASSTFSDGAQLTDTQYF,TGCGCCAGCAGCACATTCTCCGATGGTGCGCAACTCACAGATACGCAGTATTTT
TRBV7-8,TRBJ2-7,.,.,CASSLAAPTYEQYF,TGTGCCAGCAGCTTAGCCGCACCCACCTACGAGCAGTACTTC
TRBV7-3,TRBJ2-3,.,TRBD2,CASSPASGVTDTQYF,TGTGCCAGCAGCCCTGCTAGCGGAGTCACAGATACGCAGTATTTT
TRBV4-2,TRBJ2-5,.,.,CASSQGTAVQETQYF,TGTGCCAGCAGCCAAGGGACAGCAGTTCAAGAGACCCAGTACTTC
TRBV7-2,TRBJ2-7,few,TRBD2,CASSLGGGGDYEQYF,TGTGCCAGCAGCTTAGGTGGTGGGGGGGACTACGAGCAGTACTTC
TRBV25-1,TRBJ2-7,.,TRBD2,CASSVAGGHEQYF,TGTGCCAGCAGTGTAGCGGGGGGGCACGAGCAGTACTTC